Shown below are 24 T cell receptor beta chains from a single sample sequenced in a study of blood T cell repertoires in COVID-19. The data were produced by immunoSEQ multiplex PCR, yet TCRdb's version contains in-frame clones alone and is incomplete. The sample shows about 190,000 clones, about 82% of them seen only once. The material sequenced was PBMCs or T cells enriched from blood (not recorded which). The receptors here all came from a man aged 35 to 55 with acute COVID-19.

In nucleotides, the CDR3 is TGTGCCAGCAGTTTTCCAGACAGGCAGAATTCACCCCTCCACTTT. This codes for CASSFPDRQNSPLHF. The chain has TRBV28 and TRBJ1-6, with D perhaps matching TRBD1 (6 bases). The V gene's germline CDR1 is MDHEN and CDR2 SYDVKM. The V and J ends lost 3 bases and 7 bases respectively, with 13 bases between them. The CDR3 totals 15 residues.

CDR3 DNA sequence: TGTGCCAGCAGTTTGAGAGCGGGGGGGTTCTACTATGGCTACACCTTC. The encoded protein is CASSLRAGGFYYGYTF. The gene calls are TRBV28 and TRBJ1-2; possible D gene TRBD1, 5 bases. Trimming shortened V by 3 bases and J by 3 bases, and 17 bases separated the two germline ends. The CDR3 consists of 16 residues. CDR1 and CDR2 (germline): MDHEN, SYDVKM.

CDR3 coding DNA: TGTGCCAGCACCGGGACAGCCAGCAATCAGCCCCAGCATTTT. Encoded protein: CASTGTASNQPQHF. V and J are TRBV6-5 and TRBJ1-5; 7 bases are a match to TRBD1. The CDR3 sequence is 14 residues long. The V and J ends lost 7 bases and 1 base, in that order; junction bases with no gene match: 4. Germline CDR1 and CDR2: MNHEY and SVGAGI.

The CDR3, as DNA: TGTGCCACCAGTGTAGGGACAGGGATATACAATGAGCAGTTCTTC. Translation gives CATSVGTGIYNEQFF. The rearrangement joins TRBV24-1 to TRBJ2-1, with 9 nucleotides matching TRBD1. Germline V gives CDR1 KGHDR, CDR2 SFDVKD. V dropped 5 bases and J dropped 4; count of bases not matched to a gene: 5. The CDR3 runs to 15 residues.

This CDR3 reads CASSREGTEAFF. The CDR3 nucleotides read TGCGCCAGCTCCCGGGAGGGCACTGAAGCTTTCTTT. The gene calls are TRBV5-1 and TRBJ1-1; D ambiguous. V gave up 7 bases and J gave up 4 bases, with 11 bases separating them. In germline, CDR1 is SGHRS, CDR2 YFSETQ. This CDR3 has 12 amino acids.

The chain has TRBV28 and TRBJ1-4; 8 nucleotides agree with TRBD1. The CDR3 extends over 15 amino acids. Per germline, CDR1 MDHEN and CDR2 SYDVKM. The J segment lost 8 bases and the V segment lost 3 bases, leaving 8 bases of the junction unmatched. This CDR3 reads CASSLWQGAGEKLFF. The CDR3 nucleotides read TGTGCCAGCAGTTTGTGGCAGGGGGCGGGGGAAAAACTGTTTTTT.

The V call is TRBV5-4, the J call TRBJ2-3; TRBD2 is a possible D gene (7 bases). Germline values: CDR1 SGHNT, CDR2 YYREEE (reference sequence). V was trimmed by 1 base and J by 4 bases, leaving 10 bases between them. The CDR3 runs 14 residues. The CDR3 region has the DNA TGTGCCAGCAGCTTGACAGGGAGGGCAGATACGCAGTATTTT. It encodes CASSLTGRADTQYF. Full variable domain (rest looked up from reference TRBV5-4 and TRBJ2-3): ETGVTQSPTHLIKTRGQQVTLRCSSQSGHNTVSWYQQALGQGPQFIFQYYREEENGRGNFPPRFSGLQFPNYSSELNVNALELDDSALYLCASSLTGRADTQYFGPGTRLTVL.

The genes are TRBV19 and TRBJ2-3, with TRBD1 identical over 9 bases. Germline assignment: CDR1 LNHDA and CDR2 SQIVND (reference sequence). The CDR3 has 14 amino acids. The V gene end was trimmed by 6 bases and the J gene end by 4 bases; junction bases not matched to a gene: 5. The CDR3, as DNA: TGTGCCAGTAGGCAACAGGGGGCCGCAGATACGCAGTATTTT. Residues: CASRQQGAADTQYF.

This chain links TRBV5-1 with TRBJ1-3; 7 positions agree with TRBD1. CDR3 length: 16 residues. V lost 4 bases to trimming and J lost 4 bases; unmatched junction nucleotides: 11. Germline V gene sequence: CDR1 SGHRS, CDR2 YFSETQ. The CDR3 reads CASSPSPGGTGNTIYF. The DNA for the CDR3 is TGCGCCAGCAGCCCATCTCCAGGGGGAACGGGAAACACCATATATTTT.

This chain connects TRBV6-1 to TRBJ1-1; TRBD1 is a possible D gene (6 bases). Looked up from germline, CDR1 is MNHNS and CDR2 is SASEGT. The CDR3 consists of 14 residues. The V and J ends lost 2 bases and 10 bases respectively, with 17 bases between them. The CDR3 DNA sequence: TGTGCCAGCAGTGAACCACGAAGGGGGTATGGAGCTTTCTTT. Its translation: CASSEPRRGYGAFF.

The V gene is TRBV19, the J gene TRBJ1-2; unclear D gene. Trimming took off 4 bases at V and 0 bases at J, with 9 bases between the two ends. The CDR3 length is 14 residues. Germline CDR1 and CDR2: LNHDA and SQIVND (reference sequence). CDR3 region: CASSRFGANYGYTF. The CDR3 DNA is TGTGCCAGTAGTAGGTTCGGAGCTAACTATGGCTACACCTTC.

The V and J genes are TRBV19 and TRBJ1-5, with a tentative D call TRBD1 (5 bases). Trimming left V 2 bases short and J 9 bases short, with 17 bases between. From germline, CDR1 is LNHDA and CDR2 SQIVND (reference sequence). This CDR3 has 15 residues. CDR3 loop: CASSIKGQGGSPQHF. The CDR3 DNA follows: TGTGCCAGTAGTATAAAAGGGCAGGGCGGTTCGCCCCAGCATTTT.

The chain joins TRBV5-1 to TRBJ2-1; 8 positions agree with TRBD2. The CDR3 contains 16 residues. CDR1 SGHRS and CDR2 YFSETQ come from the germline V gene. V dropped 2 bases and J dropped 2; count of bases not matched to a gene: 6. The CDR3 protein is CASSFSSGDTYNEQFF. The CDR3 DNA reads TGCGCCAGCAGCTTTAGTAGCGGGGATACCTACAATGAGCAGTTCTTC.

This clone showed up just once. The V gene is TRBV5-8, the J gene TRBJ2-5, with D perhaps matching TRBD2 (6 bases). The CDR3 runs to 13 residues. Per germline, CDR1 SGHTS and CDR2 YDEGEE. V was trimmed by 4 bases and J by 4 bases, leaving 11 bases between them. Here the CDR3 reads CASSRDSRETQYF. The CDR3 DNA follows: TGTGCCAGCAGCCGGGACTCCAGAGAGACCCAGTACTTC.

Only a few counts were recorded for this clone. The rearrangement links TRBV2 to TRBJ2-1; 7 positions agree with TRBD2. The CDR3 loop spans 18 amino acids. V dropped 4 bases and J dropped 2; count of bases not matched to a gene: 14. The germline V gene has CDR1 SNHLY and CDR2 FYNNEI. Here the CDR3 DNA reads TGTGCCAGCAGTGGGGGCCCAAGCGGGACTGGCCCCTACAATGAGCAGTTCTTC. This sequence encodes CASSGGPSGTGPYNEQFF.

The CDR3 spells CASSENRVVEKLFF. Written as DNA, the CDR3 is TGTGCCAGCAGTGAAAACAGGGTGGTAGAAAAACTGTTTTTT. The chain recombines TRBV6-1 with TRBJ1-4; tentative D call: TRBD1 (6 bases). This CDR3 spans 14 amino acids. Germline V gene lookup returns CDR1 MNHNS and CDR2 SASEGT. Trimming removed 2 bases at V and 8 bases at J, with 12 bases between.

V gene TRBV12-5 combines with J gene TRBJ1-2; D gene ambiguous. Trimming took off 6 bases at V and 4 bases at J, with 9 bases between the two ends. The CDR3 runs to 12 residues. Looked up from germline, CDR1 is LGHNT and CDR2 is FRNRAP. CDR3 region: CASGPGGYGYTF. In nucleotides, the CDR3 is TGTGCTAGTGGGCCAGGAGGCTATGGCTACACCTTC.

The J gene is TRBJ2-3, the V gene TRBV4-3; D uncertain. The V end lost 3 bases, the J end lost 0 bases, and 10 bases lay between the germline ends. The CDR3 has 15 residues. Germline values: CDR1 LGHNA, CDR2 YSLEER. The chain's CDR3 is CASSQRHQSTDTQYF. The DNA of the CDR3 is TGCGCCAGCAGCCAGAGACACCAAAGCACAGATACGCAGTATTTT.

CDR3 DNA: TGTGCCAGCAGCCTTAGCGGGAGCTCCTACGAGCAGTACTTC. It codes for CASSLSGSSYEQYF. V and J are TRBV13 and TRBJ2-7; 9 positions agree with TRBD2. V lost 5 bases, J lost 0 bases, and 2 bases stayed unmatched. Germline values: CDR1 PRHDT, CDR2 FYEKMQ (reference sequence). This CDR3 is 14 amino acids long.

The V call is TRBV12-5, the J call TRBJ2-1, with a weak D call TRBD2 (5 bases). The CDR3 has 14 residues. V lost 4 bases to trimming and J lost 4 bases, with 11 bases between them. CDR1 and CDR2 from the germline V gene are LGHNT and FRNRAP. CDR3 in amino acids: CASGWSGRYNEQFF. As DNA, the CDR3 is TGTGCTAGTGGTTGGAGCGGAAGGTACAATGAGCAGTTCTTC.

Details on this clone: The same CDR3 arises from other DNA sequences in this sample as well. CDR3 DNA sequence: TGTGCCAGCAGCCTCGGGGGCCAAGAGACCCAGTACTTC. It encodes CASSLGGQETQYF. The chain joins TRBV28 to TRBJ2-5; D is perhaps TRBD2 (6 bases). The length of the CDR3 is 13 residues. The germline gives CDR1 MDHEN, CDR2 SYDVKM. Trimming stripped 6 bases from V and 1 base from J, with 9 bases between.

The chain joins TRBV15 to TRBJ1-1; the D gene is possibly TRBD1 (6 bases). Germline V gene lookup returns CDR1 LNHNV and CDR2 YYDKDF (reference sequence). Between the trimmed V and J ends, which lost 3 bases and 7 bases, there was a span of 15 bases. This CDR3 comprises 14 residues. The CDR3 coding sequence is TGTGCCACCAGCAGGGGGACACGGGCCAATGAAGCTTTCTTT. It yields the protein CATSRGTRANEAFF.

The chain combines TRBV7-3 with TRBJ2-2; D perhaps matches TRBD1 (6 bases). The V and J ends lost 2 bases and 3 bases respectively, with 13 bases between them. The length of the CDR3 is 16 residues. From germline, CDR1 is SGHTA and CDR2 FQGTGA. CDR3 loop: CASSLEGELHTGELFF. CDR3 in DNA: TGTGCCAGCAGCTTAGAGGGGGAACTCCACACCGGGGAGCTGTTTTTT.

The CDR3 DNA reads as TGTGCCAGCAGTCCCCCGGGGGGAAACACCATATATTTT. Protein: CASSPPGGNTIYF. V usage is TRBV27 and J usage is TRBJ1-3, with D unclear. The V gene's germline CDR1 is MNHEY and CDR2 SMNVEV (reference sequence). The CDR3 extends over 13 amino acids. V shed 5 bases and J shed 4 bases, with 9 bases lying between them.